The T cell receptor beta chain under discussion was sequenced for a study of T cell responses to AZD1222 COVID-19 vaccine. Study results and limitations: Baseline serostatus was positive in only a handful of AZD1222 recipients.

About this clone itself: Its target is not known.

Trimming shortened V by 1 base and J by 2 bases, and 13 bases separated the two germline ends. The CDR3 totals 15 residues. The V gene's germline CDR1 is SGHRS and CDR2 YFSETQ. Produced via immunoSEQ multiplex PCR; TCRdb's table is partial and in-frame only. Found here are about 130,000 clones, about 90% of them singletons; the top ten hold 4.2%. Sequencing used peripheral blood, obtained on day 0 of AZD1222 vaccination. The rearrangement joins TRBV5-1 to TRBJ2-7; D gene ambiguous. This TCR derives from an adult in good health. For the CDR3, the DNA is TGCGCCAGCAGCTTGATGGGGTCCGAGACCTACGAGCAGTACTTC. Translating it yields CASSLMGSETYEQYF.